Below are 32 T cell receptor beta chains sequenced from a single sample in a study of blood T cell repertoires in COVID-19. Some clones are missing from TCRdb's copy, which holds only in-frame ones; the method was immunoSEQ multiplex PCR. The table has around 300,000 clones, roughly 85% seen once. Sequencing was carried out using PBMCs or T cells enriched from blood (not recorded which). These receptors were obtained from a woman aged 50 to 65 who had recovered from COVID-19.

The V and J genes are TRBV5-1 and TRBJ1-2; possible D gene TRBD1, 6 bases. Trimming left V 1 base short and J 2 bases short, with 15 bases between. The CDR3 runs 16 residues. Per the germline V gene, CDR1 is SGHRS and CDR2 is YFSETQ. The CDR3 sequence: CASSLRNDRRNYGYTF. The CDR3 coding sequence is TGCGCCAGCAGCTTGAGAAACGACAGGAGAAACTATGGCTACACCTTC.

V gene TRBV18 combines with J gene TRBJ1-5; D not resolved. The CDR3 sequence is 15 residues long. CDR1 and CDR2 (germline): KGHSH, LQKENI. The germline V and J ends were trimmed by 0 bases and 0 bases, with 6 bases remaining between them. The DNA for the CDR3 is TGTGCCAGCTCACCACCGCGGGATAGCAATCAGCCCCAGCATTTT. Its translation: CASSPPRDSNQPQHF.

The CDR3 DNA sequence: TGTGCCAGCAGTAATCTCGGGACAGGGGTCTCCTACGAGCAGTACTTC. It is translated as CASSNLGTGVSYEQYF. V is TRBV25-1 and J is TRBJ2-7, with 10 bases that match TRBD1. The CDR3 is 16 amino acids. Looked up from germline, CDR1 is MGHDK and CDR2 is SYGVNS. Unmatched junction bases numbered 7, after V lost 5 bases and J lost 0 bases.

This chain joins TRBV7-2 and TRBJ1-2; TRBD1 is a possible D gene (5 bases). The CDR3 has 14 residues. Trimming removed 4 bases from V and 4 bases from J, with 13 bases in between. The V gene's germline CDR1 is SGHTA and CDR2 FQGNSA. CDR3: CASSSDSISYGYTF. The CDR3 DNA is TGTGCCAGCAGCTCCGACAGTATTTCCTATGGCTACACCTTC. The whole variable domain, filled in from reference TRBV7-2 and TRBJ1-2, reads GAGVSQSPSNKVTEKGKDVELRCDPISGHTALYWYRQSLGQGLEFLIYFQGNSAPDKSGLPSDRFSAERTGGSVSTLTIQRTQQEDSAVYLCASSSDSISYGYTFGSGTRLTVV.

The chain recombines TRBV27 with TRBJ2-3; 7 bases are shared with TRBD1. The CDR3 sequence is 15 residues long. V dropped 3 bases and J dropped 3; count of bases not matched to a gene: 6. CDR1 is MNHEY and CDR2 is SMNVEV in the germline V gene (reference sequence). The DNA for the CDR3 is TGTGCCAGCAGTTTCGACAGGGAAGGGACAGATACGCAGTATTTT. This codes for CASSFDREGTDTQYF.

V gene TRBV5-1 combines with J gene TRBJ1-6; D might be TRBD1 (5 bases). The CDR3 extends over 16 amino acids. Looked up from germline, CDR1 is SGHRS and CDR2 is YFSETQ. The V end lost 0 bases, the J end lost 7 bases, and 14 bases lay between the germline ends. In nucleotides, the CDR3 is TGCGCCAGCAGCTTGGCAGGGAAGTTCGAGAATTCACCCCTCCACTTT. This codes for CASSLAGKFENSPLHF.

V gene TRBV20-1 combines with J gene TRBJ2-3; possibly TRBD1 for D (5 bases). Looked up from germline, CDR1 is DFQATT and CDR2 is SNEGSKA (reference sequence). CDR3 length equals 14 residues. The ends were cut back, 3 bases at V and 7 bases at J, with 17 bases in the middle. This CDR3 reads CSASLGPVLHTQYF. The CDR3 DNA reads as TGCAGTGCTAGTCTGGGGCCCGTTCTACATACGCAGTATTTT.

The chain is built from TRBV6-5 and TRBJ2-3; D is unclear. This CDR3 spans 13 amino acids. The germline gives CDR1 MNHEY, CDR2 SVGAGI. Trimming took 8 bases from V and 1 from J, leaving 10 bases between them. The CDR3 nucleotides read TGTGCCAGCGGTCTGGCGGGCACAGATACGCAGTATTTT. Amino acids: CASGLAGTDTQYF.

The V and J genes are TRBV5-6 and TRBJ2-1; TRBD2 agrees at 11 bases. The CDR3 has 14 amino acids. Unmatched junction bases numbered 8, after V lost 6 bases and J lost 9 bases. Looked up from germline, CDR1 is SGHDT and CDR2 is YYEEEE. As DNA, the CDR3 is TGTGCCAGCAAGATAGCGGGGGGGCACGGTGAGCAGTTCTTC. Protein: CASKIAGGHGEQFF. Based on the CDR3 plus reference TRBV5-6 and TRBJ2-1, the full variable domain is DAGVTQSPTHLIKTRGQQVTLRCSPKSGHDTVSWYQQALGQGPQFIFQYYEEEERQRGNFPDRFSGHQFPNYSSELNVNALLLGDSALYLCASKIAGGHGEQFFGPGTRLTVL.

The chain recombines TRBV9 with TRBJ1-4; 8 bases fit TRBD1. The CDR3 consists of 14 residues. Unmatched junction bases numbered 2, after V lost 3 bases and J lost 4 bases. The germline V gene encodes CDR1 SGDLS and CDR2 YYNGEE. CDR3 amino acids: CASSAGGYNEKLFF. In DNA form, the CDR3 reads TGTGCCAGCAGCGCAGGGGGCTATAATGAAAAACTGTTTTTT.

The CDR3 DNA reads as TGTGCCAGCAGCAGGCGTGTGCAGCCCCAGCATTTT. Its protein product is CASSRRVQPQHF. The chain employs TRBV28 and TRBJ1-5; D uncertain. The CDR3 covers 12 residues. CDR1 MDHEN and CDR2 SYDVKM come from the germline V gene. Trimming cost V 6 bases and J 7 bases, with 10 bases left between them.

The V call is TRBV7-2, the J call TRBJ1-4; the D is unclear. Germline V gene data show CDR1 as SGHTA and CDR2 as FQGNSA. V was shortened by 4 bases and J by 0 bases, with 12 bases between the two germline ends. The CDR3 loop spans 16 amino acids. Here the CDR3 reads CASSSPATATNEKLFF. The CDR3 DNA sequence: TGTGCCAGCAGCTCCCCGGCAACAGCAACTAATGAAAAACTGTTTTTT.

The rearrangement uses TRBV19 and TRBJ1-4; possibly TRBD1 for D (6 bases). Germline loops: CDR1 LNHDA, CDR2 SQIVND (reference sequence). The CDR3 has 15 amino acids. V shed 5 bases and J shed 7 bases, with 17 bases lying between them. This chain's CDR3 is CASSARTVSVEKLFF. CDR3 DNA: TGTGCCAGTAGTGCCCGGACAGTGTCGGTTGAAAAACTGTTTTTT.

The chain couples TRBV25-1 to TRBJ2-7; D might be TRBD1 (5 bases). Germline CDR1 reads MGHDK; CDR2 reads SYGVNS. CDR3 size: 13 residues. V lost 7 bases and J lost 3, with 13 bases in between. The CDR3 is CASTSGRHYEQYF. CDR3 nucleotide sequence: TGTGCCAGCACCTCAGGGCGACACTACGAGCAGTACTTC.

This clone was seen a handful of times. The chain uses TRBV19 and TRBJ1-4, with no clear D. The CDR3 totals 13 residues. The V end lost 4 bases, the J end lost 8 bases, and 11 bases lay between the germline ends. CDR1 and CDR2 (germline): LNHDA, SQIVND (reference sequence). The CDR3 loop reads CASSSNRREKLFF. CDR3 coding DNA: TGTGCCAGTAGTAGCAATAGAAGAGAAAAACTGTTTTTT.

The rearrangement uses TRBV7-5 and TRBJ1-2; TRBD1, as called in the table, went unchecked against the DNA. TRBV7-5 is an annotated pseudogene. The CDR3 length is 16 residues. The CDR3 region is CVRRGHKGHLYYGYTF. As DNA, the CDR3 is TGTGTCAGAAGGGGTCATAAGGGGCACCTATACTATGGCTACACCTTC.

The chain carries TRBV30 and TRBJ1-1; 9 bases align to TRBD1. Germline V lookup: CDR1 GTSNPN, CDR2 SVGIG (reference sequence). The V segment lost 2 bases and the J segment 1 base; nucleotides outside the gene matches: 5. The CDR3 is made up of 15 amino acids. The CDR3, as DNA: TGTGCCTGGAGTAGGGGACAGGGTTGGAACACTGAAGCTTTCTTT. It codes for CAWSRGQGWNTEAFF. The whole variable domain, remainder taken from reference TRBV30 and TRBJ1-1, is SQTIHQWPATLVQPVGSPLSLECTVEGTSNPNLYWYRQAAGRGLQLLFYSVGIGQISSEVPQNLSASRPQDRQFILSSKKLLLSDSGFYLCAWSRGQGWNTEAFFGQGTRLTVV.

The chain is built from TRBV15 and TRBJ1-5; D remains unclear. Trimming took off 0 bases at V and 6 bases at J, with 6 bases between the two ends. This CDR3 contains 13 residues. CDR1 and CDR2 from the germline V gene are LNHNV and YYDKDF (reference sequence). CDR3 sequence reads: CATSRDGSQPQHF. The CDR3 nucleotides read TGTGCCACCAGCAGAGATGGGAGTCAGCCCCAGCATTTT.

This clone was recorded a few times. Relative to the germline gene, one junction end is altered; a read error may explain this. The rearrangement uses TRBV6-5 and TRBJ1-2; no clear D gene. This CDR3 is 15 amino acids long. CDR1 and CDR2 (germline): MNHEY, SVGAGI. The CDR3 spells CASSSTDDTRLRVSF. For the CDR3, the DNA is TGTGCCAGCAGCTCAACGGATGACACCCGCTTAAGAGTTTCCTTC.

The DNA of the CDR3 is TGTGCCAGCAGCCAAGGAGATGGCTACACCTTC. As protein: CASSQGDGYTF. The V and J genes are TRBV3-1 (or the pseudogene TRBV3-2) and TRBJ1-2; D not certain. The CDR3 sequence is 11 residues long. Between the trimmed V and J ends, which lost 1 base and 6 bases, there was a span of 3 bases. In germline, CDR1 is LGHDT, CDR2 YNNKEL (reference sequence).

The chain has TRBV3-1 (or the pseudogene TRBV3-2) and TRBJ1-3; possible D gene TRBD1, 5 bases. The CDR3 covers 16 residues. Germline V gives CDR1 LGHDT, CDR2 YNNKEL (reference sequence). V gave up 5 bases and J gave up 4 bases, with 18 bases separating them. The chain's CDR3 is CASSYPRGVTGNTIYF. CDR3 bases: TGTGCCAGCAGCTATCCTCGGGGGGTAACGGGAAACACCATATATTTT.

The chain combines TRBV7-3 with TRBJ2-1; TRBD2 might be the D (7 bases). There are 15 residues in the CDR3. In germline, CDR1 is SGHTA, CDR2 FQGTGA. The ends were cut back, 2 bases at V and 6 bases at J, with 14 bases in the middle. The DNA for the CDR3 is TGTGCCAGCAGCTTAGGCGGGGGCAGGTTCAATGAGCAGTTCTTC. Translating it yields CASSLGGGRFNEQFF.

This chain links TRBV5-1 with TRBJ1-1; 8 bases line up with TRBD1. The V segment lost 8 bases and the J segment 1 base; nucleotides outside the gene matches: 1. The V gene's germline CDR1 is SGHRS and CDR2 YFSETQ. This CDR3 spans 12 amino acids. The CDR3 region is CASGTGNTEAFF. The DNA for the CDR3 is TGCGCCAGTGGGACAGGGAACACTGAAGCTTTCTTT. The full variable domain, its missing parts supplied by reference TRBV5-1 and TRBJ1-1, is KAGVTQTPRYLIKTRGQQVTLSCSPISGHRSVSWYQQTPGQGLQFLFEYFSETQRNKGNFPGRFSGRQFSNSRSEMNVSTLELGDSALYLCASGTGNTEAFFGQGTRLTVV.

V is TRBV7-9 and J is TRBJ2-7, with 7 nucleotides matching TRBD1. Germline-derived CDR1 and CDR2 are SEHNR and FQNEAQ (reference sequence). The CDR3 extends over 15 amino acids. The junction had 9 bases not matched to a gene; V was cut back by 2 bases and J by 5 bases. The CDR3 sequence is CASSLSGDSWDEQYF. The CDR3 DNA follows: TGTGCCAGCAGCTTATCTGGGGACAGTTGGGACGAGCAGTACTTC.

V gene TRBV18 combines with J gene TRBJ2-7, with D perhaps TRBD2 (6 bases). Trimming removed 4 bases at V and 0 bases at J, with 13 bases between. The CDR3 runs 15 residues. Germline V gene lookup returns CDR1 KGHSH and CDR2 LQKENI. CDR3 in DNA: TGTGCCAGCTCACTAGGGATCGGGGGCTCCTACGAGCAGTACTTC. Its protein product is CASSLGIGGSYEQYF.

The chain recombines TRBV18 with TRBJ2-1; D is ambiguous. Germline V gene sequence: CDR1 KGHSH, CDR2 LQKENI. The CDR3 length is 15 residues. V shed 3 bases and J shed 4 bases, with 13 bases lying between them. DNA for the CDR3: TGTGCCAGCTCACCCAGCCCCACGGGTTACAATGAGCAGTTCTTC. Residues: CASSPSPTGYNEQFF.

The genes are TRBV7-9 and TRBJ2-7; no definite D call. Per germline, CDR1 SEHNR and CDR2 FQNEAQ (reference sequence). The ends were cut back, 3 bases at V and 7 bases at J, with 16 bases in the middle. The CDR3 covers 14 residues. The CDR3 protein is CASSLALVSREQYF. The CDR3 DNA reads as TGTGCCAGCAGCTTGGCGCTCGTCAGCAGGGAGCAGTACTTC.

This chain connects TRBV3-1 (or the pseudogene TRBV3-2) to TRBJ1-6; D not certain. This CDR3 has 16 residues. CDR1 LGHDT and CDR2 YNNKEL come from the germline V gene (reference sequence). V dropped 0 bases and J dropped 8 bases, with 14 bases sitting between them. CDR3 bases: TGTGCCAGCAGCCAAGATTCCCGGGGAAGGGATTCACCCCTCCACTTT. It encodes CASSQDSRGRDSPLHF.

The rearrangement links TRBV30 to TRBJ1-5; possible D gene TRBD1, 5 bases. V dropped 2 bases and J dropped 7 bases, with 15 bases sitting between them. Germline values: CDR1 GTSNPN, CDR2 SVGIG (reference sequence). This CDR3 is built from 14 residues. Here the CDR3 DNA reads TGTGCCTGGAGTCAATCAGGGTTCGGACAGCCCCAGCATTTT. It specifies CAWSQSGFGQPQHF.

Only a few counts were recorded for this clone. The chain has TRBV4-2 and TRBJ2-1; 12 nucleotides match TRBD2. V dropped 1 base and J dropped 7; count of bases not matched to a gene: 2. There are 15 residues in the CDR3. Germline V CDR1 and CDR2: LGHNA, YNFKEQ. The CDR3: CASSQASGGANEQFF. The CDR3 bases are TGTGCCAGCAGCCAAGCTAGCGGGGGGGCTAATGAGCAGTTCTTC.

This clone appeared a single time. This CDR3 is CAGDRVDTQYF. Written as DNA, the CDR3 is TGTGCCGGGGACAGGGTCGATACGCAGTATTTT. The rearrangement joins TRBV30 to TRBJ2-3, with 9 bases matching TRBD1. Germline CDR1 and CDR2: GTSNPN and SVGIG (reference sequence). This CDR3 is built from 11 residues. V gave up 8 bases and J gave up 6 bases; unmatched junction bases: 3. The whole variable domain, filled in from reference TRBV30 and TRBJ2-3, reads SQTIHQWPATLVQPVGSPLSLECTVEGTSNPNLYWYRQAAGRGLQLLFYSVGIGQISSEVPQNLSASRPQDRQFILSSKKLLLSDSGFYLCAGDRVDTQYFGPGTRLTVL.

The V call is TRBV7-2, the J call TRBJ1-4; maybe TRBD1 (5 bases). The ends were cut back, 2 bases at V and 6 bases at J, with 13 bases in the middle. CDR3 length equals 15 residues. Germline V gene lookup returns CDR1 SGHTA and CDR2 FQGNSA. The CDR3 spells CASSLSRERDEKLFF. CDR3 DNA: TGTGCCAGCAGCTTATCCAGGGAACGAGATGAAAAACTGTTTTTT. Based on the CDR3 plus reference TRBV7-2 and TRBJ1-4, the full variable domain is GAGVSQSPSNKVTEKGKDVELRCDPISGHTALYWYRQSLGQGLEFLIYFQGNSAPDKSGLPSDRFSAERTGGSVSTLTIQRTQQEDSAVYLCASSLSRERDEKLFFGSGTQLSVL.